Detailed here is one TCR beta chain. This specimen comes from a study of blood T cell repertoires in COVID-19. As for the study in general: From T cells, B-cell-depleted T cells, or PBMCs came the material, which was cDNA or gDNA.

This CDR3 is built from 13 residues. J gave up 6 bases and V 7 bases, and 8 bases lay outside the gene matches. The V gene's germline CDR1 is MDHEN and CDR2 SYDVKM. In the study's own analysis: By means of reference gene primer amplification, nucleated cell counts were estimated. Measured with immunoSEQ multiplex PCR; TCRdb has only the in-frame clones, and not every one. From that table come the V and J calls and clone size; the DNA was used to work out D and trimming. Of roughly 220,000 clones in the sample, 84% are singletons; the top ten hold about 20%. Sequenced input: peripheral blood. The chain employs TRBV28 and TRBJ1-2; 7 bases fit TRBD1. This TCR came from a man in his thirties or forties with active or convalescent COVID-19. Here the CDR3 reads CASNLSTGHGYTF. In DNA form, the CDR3 reads TGTGCCAGCAACCTCTCGACAGGGCATGGCTACACCTTC.